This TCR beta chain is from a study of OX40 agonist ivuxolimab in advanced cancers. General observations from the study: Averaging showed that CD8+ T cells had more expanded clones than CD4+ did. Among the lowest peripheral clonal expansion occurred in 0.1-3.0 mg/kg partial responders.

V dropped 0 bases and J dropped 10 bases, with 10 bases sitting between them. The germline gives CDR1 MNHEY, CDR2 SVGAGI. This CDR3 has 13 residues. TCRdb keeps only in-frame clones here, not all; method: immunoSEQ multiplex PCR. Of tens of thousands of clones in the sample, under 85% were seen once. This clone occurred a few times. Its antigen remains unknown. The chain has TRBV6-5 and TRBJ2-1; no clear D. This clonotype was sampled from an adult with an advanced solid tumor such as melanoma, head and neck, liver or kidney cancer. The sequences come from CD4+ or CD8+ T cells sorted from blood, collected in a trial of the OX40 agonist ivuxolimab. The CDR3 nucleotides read TGTGCCAGCAGTTACTCAGGTCCGTTCGAGCAGTTCTTC. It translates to CASSYSGPFEQFF.